The source of this T cell receptor (beta chain) is a study of T cells in Graves' hyperthyroidism and ophthalmopathy (dated by TCRdb to about 2019). Notes on the research overall: Peripheral blood was sampled at the time of initial diagnosis, prior to any treatment. Whether ophthalmopathy could be predicted prospectively was tested in an independent validation cohort made up of under 20 hyperthyroidism patients plus 17 patients who later progressed to ophthalmopathy. According to the paper, TCR Vbeta CDR3 sequencing was carried out on more than 120 peripheral blood samples, which came from fewer than 50 ophthalmopathy, roughly 75 hyperthyroidism and some 17 progressor patients. In addition, the study compared T-cell repertoires in thyroid tissue and in blood from six Graves' hyperthyroidism patients. A discovery cohort of around 100 patients, roughly 40 with Graves' ophthalmopathy and 55 to 60 with stable Graves' hyperthyroidism, was used to find distinguishing TCR V-J signatures. For training and testing, the 100 patients in the discovery cohort were randomly divided in a 7:3 ratio. Following sampling, methimazole starting at 30 mg daily was given to hyperthyroidism patients, and high-dose intravenous methylprednisolone was given to ophthalmopathy patients. Beyond this particular receptor, the publication reports: In validation, progression to ophthalmopathy was predicted by the model with 65% to 71% sensitivity and roughly 76% specificity, a median of about 6 months before onset. Sample size was not statistically predetermined, and blinding of investigators to group allocation was not performed. A 13 V-J signature model separated ophthalmopathy from stable hyperthyroidism, with roughly 88% sensitivity and around 84% specificity in cross-validation and 80%/75% in testing. Most expanded thyroid clonotypes (frequency above 0.001) were also detected in blood, a finding suggesting that blood repertoires may reflect thyroid immune responses.

A patient counted as having stable Graves' hyperthyroidism if no progression to ophthalmopathy occurred over 18 months of follow-up. Hyperthyroidism patients were newly diagnosed, had a disease duration of under 2 months, and were aged 18 to 65 years. Exclusion was applied to patients with uncontrolled infections, other autoimmune diseases, pregnancy or lactation. Diagnoses relied on clinical symptoms, serum thyroxine and TRAb, thyroid ultrasound and orbital computed tomography. Ficoll-Paque density gradient centrifugation was used to isolate PBMCs from under 11 ml of fresh peripheral blood. Trizol reagent was used to extract total RNA, and RNA quality was then checked on an Agilent 2100 Bioanalyzer. Amplification of TCR beta CDR3 regions was carried out from RNA transcripts. The first round of RT-PCR for the TCR CDR3 was performed with the HTBI primer set and the Qiagen OneStep RT-PCR kit. Libraries were constructed in a second round of multiplex PCR, after which size selection and purification were carried out. Libraries were sequenced paired-end with 100 bp reads on an Illumina HiSeq2000. The original methods were these. Raw data were processed with SOAPnuke, discarding reads with adapters, uncalled bases, mean Phred below 15, or no exact constant-primer or identifier match. COPE v1.2.5 was used to merge high-quality paired reads, and clonotypes were defined as unique nucleotide sequences. MiTCR v1.1 was used to align the clonotypes against IMGT TRBV, TRBD and TRBJ reference segments. The analysis was restricted to V-J combinations with a frequency above 0.0001, which together covered around 99% of the repertoires. A TCS score was defined as the ratio between F50 (clonal expansion) and ExV (chaos), using BLOSUM62-based TCRdist between CDR3 peptides within each V-J. Welch's t-statistics and random forest reduced approximately 520 V-J features to 13, which were used in a naive Bayes classifier (R e1071). Using fastp trimming at Q25 and MiXCR clonotype assembly, TCRdb reanalyzed the public sequencing data and kept in-frame beta chains. Rows merge per CDR3 protein into single entries with the most common DNA and genes. The V and J calls here are based on TCRdb, not the publication. This sample lists about 500,000 distinct CDR3 sequences; about a sixth were detected once. Of the sample, 15% to 20% is held by the ten largest clones.

This clonotype has at least ten counts. The antigen this receptor binds is unknown. No much larger clonotype is one base removed from it; base qualities were not supplied. Counted from cysteine to phenylalanine, this CDR3 has 15 amino acids. The only DNA kept is the CDR3, 45 bases in frame from the first base. CDR1 and CDR2 are read off the germline V gene as WSHSY and SAAADI. V is reduced by 2 bases and J by 4 bases, leaving a spacing of 12 bases between them. The receptor's source is a woman aged 18-29 years with Graves' hyperthyroidism. What was sequenced was blood. This receptor chain uses TRBV10-2 and TRBJ1-5; the D gene identity is not certain. The sequence in DNA is TGCGCCAGCAGTGAGATCCCAGGAATAAATCAGCCCCAGCATTTT. Its protein is CASSEIPGINQPQHF.